The 29 T cell receptor beta chains listed next were all sequenced from one sample in a study of shared clonotypes between healthy human individuals. The table came from immunoSEQ multiplex PCR; TCRdb's copy has only in-frame clones and leaves some out. The sample contains 900,000 to 1,200,000 clones, about 84% of which appear only once. The source material was memory CD4+ T cells from PBMCs. The subset: CD45RA-negative fraction. The receptors come from a man aged 18 to 29 in good health. Some clones in this sample may be carry-over from other donors' samples.

The chain joins TRBV7-2 to TRBJ2-6; 8 bases map to TRBD1. CDR1 is SGHTA, CDR2 FQGNSA, per germline. The CDR3 is 17 amino acids. Germline trimming cut 5 bases from V and 0 bases from J; bases unmatched to any gene: 6. The DNA of the CDR3 is TGTGCCAGCAGCCGACAGGGGATGAACTCTGGGGCCAACGTCCTGACTTTC. Its protein is CASSRQGMNSGANVLTF.

On this clone: Other nucleotide sequences from this sample produce the same CDR3. In DNA form, the CDR3 reads TGCGCCAGCAGCTTGGGGCAGGGGAGGCCCCAGCATTTT. Protein product: CASSLGQGRPQHF. V and J are TRBV5-1 and TRBJ1-5; a weak D match, TRBD1 (6 bases). Germline V gene lookup returns CDR1 SGHRS and CDR2 YFSETQ. Trimming removed 0 bases at V and 9 bases at J, with 10 bases between. The CDR3 has 13 amino acids.

V usage is TRBV27 and J usage is TRBJ2-2, with TRBD2 matching 12 bases. Looked up from germline, CDR1 is MNHEY and CDR2 is SMNVEV (reference sequence). V lost 5 bases and J lost 6; bases outside the gene matches: 7. CDR3 length: 16 residues. CDR3: CASSRYLAGGAGELFF. In nucleotides, the CDR3 is TGTGCCAGCAGTCGGTACCTAGCGGGAGGGGCCGGGGAGCTGTTTTTT.

V usage is TRBV6-5 and J usage is TRBJ1-2; D remains ambiguous. Trimming stripped 0 bases from V and 1 base from J, with 9 bases between. The CDR3 totals 15 residues. CDR1 is MNHEY, CDR2 SVGAGI, per germline. DNA for the CDR3: TGTGCCAGCAGTTACTCGATGACAAGTAACTATGGCTACACCTTC. Its protein is CASSYSMTSNYGYTF.

This rearrangement joins TRBV28 to TRBJ2-1, with 8 positions matching TRBD2. The CDR3 has 16 amino acids. The J segment lost 9 bases and the V segment lost 3 bases, leaving 13 bases of the junction unmatched. CDR1 is MDHEN and CDR2 is SYDVKM in the germline V gene. The CDR3 sequence is CASSFKRSGIRGEQFF. CDR3 bases: TGTGCCAGCAGTTTTAAGCGTAGCGGGATAAGGGGTGAGCAGTTCTTC.

The V gene is TRBV4-2, the J gene TRBJ2-5, with TRBD2 identical over 10 bases. The CDR3 is 16 residues long. V lost 5 bases and J lost 5; bases outside the gene matches: 11. Germline CDR1 reads LGHNA; CDR2 reads YNFKEQ. CDR3 bases: TGTGCCAGCAGCTCTATAGCGGGGGGACAAGGGGAGACCCAGTACTTC. This translates into CASSSIAGGQGETQYF.

This rearrangement joins TRBV5-1 to TRBJ2-5; maybe TRBD2 (6 bases). The CDR3 length is 16 residues. V was trimmed by 4 bases and J by 4 bases, leaving 20 bases between them. The germline V gene encodes CDR1 SGHRS and CDR2 YFSETQ. CDR3 protein: CASSVGGNSRGETQYF. As DNA, the CDR3 is TGCGCCAGCAGCGTGGGGGGAAACTCTCGGGGAGAGACCCAGTACTTC.

The rearrangement uses TRBV2 and TRBJ2-1; no clear D gene. Germline-derived CDR1 and CDR2 are SNHLY and FYNNEI. V lost 2 bases to trimming and J lost 7 bases, with 15 bases between them. CDR3 length: 15 amino acids. The chain's CDR3 is CASSESGSLMNEQFF. In DNA, the CDR3 is TGTGCCAGCAGTGAATCCGGAAGTTTAATGAATGAGCAGTTCTTC. The full variable domain, completed using reference TRBV2 and TRBJ2-1, is EPEVTQTPSHQVTQMGQEVILRCVPISNHLYFYWYRQILGQKVEFLVSFYNNEISEKSEIFDDQFSVERPDGSNFTLKIRSTKLEDSAMYFCASSESGSLMNEQFFGPGTRLTVL.

The rearrangement links TRBV19 to TRBJ2-1; 15 bases are shared with TRBD2. The CDR3 runs 18 residues. J lost 0 bases, V lost 9 bases, and 9 bases had no gene match. CDR1 is LNHDA and CDR2 is SQIVND in the germline V gene (reference sequence). The CDR3 nucleotides read TGTGCCAGGAGACCGGGACTAGCGGGAGGCCTCTCCTACAATGAGCAGTTCTTC. Translated, it gives CARRPGLAGGLSYNEQFF.

The chain combines TRBV5-1 with TRBJ2-1; no clear D gene. V lost 4 bases to trimming and J lost 0 bases, with 11 bases between them. CDR3 length: 15 amino acids. The germline V gene encodes CDR1 SGHRS and CDR2 YFSETQ. Written as DNA, the CDR3 is TGCGCCAGCAGCGTGGAGCCCCGCTCCTACAATGAGCAGTTCTTC. This gives the protein CASSVEPRSYNEQFF.

The CDR3 loop reads CATRTGGASTGELFF. CDR3 sequence (DNA): TGTGCCACCCGCACCGGAGGAGCGTCCACCGGGGAGCTGTTTTTT. This chain links TRBV19 with TRBJ2-2; D is possibly TRBD2 (5 bases). Trimming took off 10 bases at V and 4 bases at J, with 19 bases between the two ends. The length of the CDR3 is 15 residues. CDR1 and CDR2 (germline): LNHDA, SQIVND (reference sequence).

V is TRBV27 and J is TRBJ2-1; possibly TRBD1 or TRBD2 for D (7 bases each). Germline assignment: CDR1 MNHEY and CDR2 SMNVEV (reference sequence). The CDR3 totals 16 residues. Trimming took off 4 bases at V and 7 bases at J, with 20 bases between the two ends. The CDR3 DNA follows: TGTGCCAGCAGTTCCCCAGGGGGGGCCGCGGCTAATGAGCAGTTCTTC. Residues: CASSSPGGAAANEQFF.

Concerning this clone: The sample has other DNA sequences that encode this CDR3 too. The chain employs TRBV15 and TRBJ1-2; D is unclear. Germline-derived CDR1 and CDR2 are LNHNV and YYDKDF (reference sequence). With 0 bases removed from V and 8 bases from J, the gap between germline ends came to 7 bases. There are 12 residues in the CDR3. DNA of the CDR3: TGTGCCACCAGCAGAGATCGCGGGGGCTACACCTTC. This encodes CATSRDRGGYTF.

This clone was seen many times. This chain connects TRBV5-1 to TRBJ1-4, with D perhaps TRBD1 (5 bases). The length of the CDR3 is 15 residues. Germline V gives CDR1 SGHRS, CDR2 YFSETQ. V was shortened by 4 bases and J by 5 bases, with 15 bases between the two germline ends. The CDR3 DNA reads as TGCGCCAGCAGCCCGACCGGGACCGTCAATGAAAAACTGTTTTTT. Translated: CASSPTGTVNEKLFF.

The rearrangement links TRBV6-5 to TRBJ2-2, with D possibly being TRBD1 (5 bases). V was cut by 1 base and J by 5 bases, with 11 bases left in between. CDR1 is MNHEY, CDR2 SVGAGI, per germline. The CDR3 is made up of 15 amino acids. CDR3 bases: TGTGCCAGCAGTTACTGGGCTAGACAGACCGGGGAGCTGTTTTTT. Protein product: CASSYWARQTGELFF.

The chain uses TRBV7-9 and TRBJ1-2; tentative D call: TRBD1 (6 bases). The germline V gene has CDR1 SEHNR and CDR2 FQNEAQ (reference sequence). With 1 base removed from V and 4 bases from J, the gap between germline ends came to 16 bases. The CDR3 is 16 residues long. The CDR3 coding sequence is TGTGCCAGCAGCTTAGTGGGGAGGACAGTCCGCTATGGCTACACCTTC. Amino acids: CASSLVGRTVRYGYTF.

The rearrangement uses TRBV6-1 and TRBJ2-7, with TRBD2 matching 7 bases. In germline, CDR1 is MNHNS, CDR2 SASEGT. This CDR3 region has 18 residues. Unmatched junction bases numbered 13, after V lost 0 bases and J lost 2 bases. CDR3 in DNA: TGTGCCAGCAGTGAAGCTGCGGGAGCGGGATATCATCCCTACGAGCAGTACTTC. It yields the protein CASSEAAGAGYHPYEQYF.

The chain carries TRBV29-1 and TRBJ2-7, with a weak D call TRBD1 (6 bases). CDR1 is SQVTM, CDR2 ANQGSEA, per germline. The CDR3 consists of 11 residues. V was shortened by 4 bases and J by 2 bases, with 6 bases between the two germline ends. Written as DNA, the CDR3 is TGCAGCGTTGGGGACACCTACGAGCAGTACTTC. It is translated as CSVGDTYEQYF.

The chain is built from TRBV5-1 and TRBJ2-6; D remains unclear. The CDR3 totals 18 residues. CDR1 and CDR2 from the germline V gene are SGHRS and YFSETQ. V was clipped by 3 bases and J by 2 bases, with 18 bases between them. DNA for the CDR3: TGCGCCAGCAGCTCGTGGACGGGCGCCAGGCCTGGGGCCAACGTCCTGACTTTC. It encodes CASSSWTGARPGANVLTF. Complete variable domain (other parts from reference TRBV5-1 and TRBJ2-6): KAGVTQTPRYLIKTRGQQVTLSCSPISGHRSVSWYQQTPGQGLQFLFEYFSETQRNKGNFPGRFSGRQFSNSRSEMNVSTLELGDSALYLCASSSWTGARPGANVLTFGAGSRLTVL.

This clone was observed a few times. This chain connects TRBV9 to TRBJ1-1; maybe TRBD1 (6 bases). The CDR3 contains 13 residues. Germline loops: CDR1 SGDLS, CDR2 YYNGEE. Trimming shortened V by 3 bases and J by 4 bases, and 10 bases separated the two germline ends. CDR3 coding DNA: TGTGCCAGCAGCGCAGGACAGTCCACTGAAGCTTTCTTT. Residues: CASSAGQSTEAFF.

V usage is TRBV11-2 and J usage is TRBJ2-2; 9 bases are shared with TRBD1. Looked up from germline, CDR1 is SGHAT and CDR2 is FQNNGV. After removal of 5 bases from V and 1 base from J, the junction contained 5 bases not matched to a gene. The length of the CDR3 is 16 residues. The CDR3 loop reads CASSTYRGQNTGELFF. The CDR3 coding sequence is TGTGCCAGCAGCACCTACAGGGGGCAGAACACCGGGGAGCTGTTTTTT.

This clone was counted a few times. One base away lies a much larger clone, so this may be a sequencing read error. Distinct nucleotide sequences in the sample also encode this CDR3. The chain carries TRBV7-9 and TRBJ1-2; no clear D. The CDR3 runs 14 residues. Germline V gene data show CDR1 as SEHNR and CDR2 as FQNEAQ (reference sequence). The DNA for the CDR3 is TGCGCCAGCAGCTTAGGACGTCCAACCTATGGCTACACCTTC. This sequence encodes CASSLGRPTYGYTF.

This clone was recorded only once. This chain links TRBV6-6 with TRBJ1-2; D ambiguous. The ends were cut back, 0 bases at V and 5 bases at J, with 16 bases in the middle. Germline assignment: CDR1 MNHNY and CDR2 SVGAGI (reference sequence). CDR3 length equals 16 residues. CDR3 region: CASSYSSGPSAYGYTF. The CDR3 DNA reads TGTGCCAGCAGTTACTCGTCGGGTCCTTCCGCATATGGCTACACCTTC.

This clone was counted only a few times. The V and J genes are TRBV7-2 and TRBJ1-2; TRBD1 matches 7 bases. From germline, CDR1 is SGHTA and CDR2 FQGNSA. The V and J ends lost 5 bases and 7 bases, in that order; junction bases with no gene match: 7. The CDR3 is 13 residues long. CDR3 bases: TGTGCCAGCAGCACGGACAGGCGACTTGGCTACACCTTC. Protein: CASSTDRRLGYTF.

This chain links TRBV10-3 with TRBJ2-7, with D unclear. Germline lookup yields CDR1 ENHRY and CDR2 SYGVKD. The CDR3 spans 15 residues. V was cut by 3 bases and J by 0 bases, with 12 bases left in between. The CDR3 region has the DNA TGTGCCATCAGTGACCAAATAGACCTCTCCTACGAGCAGTACTTC. The encoded protein is CAISDQIDLSYEQYF.

Here the CDR3 reads CASSLVRQAEAFF. CDR3 DNA sequence: TGTGCCAGCAGTCTTGTCAGGCAAGCTGAAGCTTTCTTT. The gene calls are TRBV28 and TRBJ1-1, with D uncertain. Trimming stripped 5 bases from V and 6 bases from J, with 13 bases between. Per germline, CDR1 MDHEN and CDR2 SYDVKM. The CDR3 runs to 13 residues.

Concerning this clone: A junction end diverges from the germline sequence, so it may reflect a read error. The rearrangement joins TRBV11-3 to TRBJ2-2; 8 positions agree with TRBD1. Germline lookup yields CDR1 SGHNT and CDR2 YENEEA. The CDR3 is 16 amino acids. CDR3: CASSSATPGGARGAVF. The CDR3, as DNA: TGTGCCAGCAGCTCAGCCACGCCAGGGGGCGCACGGGGAGCTGTTTTT.

The chain joins TRBV5-1 to TRBJ1-1, with D perhaps matching TRBD1 (6 bases). Trimming pared 5 bases from V and 1 base from J, leaving 12 bases between. The germline V gene has CDR1 SGHRS and CDR2 YFSETQ. The CDR3 is 14 residues long. The CDR3 DNA sequence: TGCGCCAGCAGACAGGGAGACAGGAACACTGAAGCTTTCTTT. Amino acid sequence: CASRQGDRNTEAFF.

The chain couples TRBV27 to TRBJ2-1; 15 nucleotides line up with TRBD2. The CDR3 runs to 19 residues. J lost 5 bases, V lost 6 bases, and 14 bases had no gene match. The germline V gene encodes CDR1 MNHEY and CDR2 SMNVEV (reference sequence). CDR3 bases: TGTGCCAGCAGCCCCCCCGGACTAGCGGGAGGGCCCTGGCACAATGAGCAGTTCTTC. This codes for CASSPPGLAGGPWHNEQFF.